This T cell receptor beta chain was sequenced for a study of blood T cell repertoires in COVID-19. This table comes from immunoSEQ multiplex PCR, and its TCRdb copy is limited to in-frame clones, with some not included. The sample holds tens of thousands of clones, roughly 80% seen once. The sequence was obtained from a man older than 75 with active or convalescent COVID-19. Input material: peripheral blood.

CDR3 in DNA: TGTGCCCAACTCCACGGCGAGCAGTACTTC. Amino acids: CAQLHGEQYF. The J gene is TRBJ2-7, the V gene TRBV21-1; the D segment call TRBD2 is taken from the table without a DNA check. TRBV21-1 is shown as a pseudogene. This CDR3 region has 10 residues.